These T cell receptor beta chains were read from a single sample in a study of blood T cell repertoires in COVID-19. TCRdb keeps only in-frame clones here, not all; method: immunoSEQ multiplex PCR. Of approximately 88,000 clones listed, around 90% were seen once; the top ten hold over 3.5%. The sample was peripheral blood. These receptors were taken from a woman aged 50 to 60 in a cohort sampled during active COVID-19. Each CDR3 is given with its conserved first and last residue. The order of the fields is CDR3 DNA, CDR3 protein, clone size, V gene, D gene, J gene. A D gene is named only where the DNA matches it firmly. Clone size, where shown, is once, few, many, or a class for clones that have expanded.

CDR3 DNA: TGTGCCAGCAGAACCGCGGGCGAGCAGTACTTC
CDR3 protein: CASRTAGEQYF
clone size: NA
V gene: TRBV6-5
D gene: NA
J gene: TRBJ2-7

CDR3 DNA: TGTGCCAGTACCGACCGGGACAGGGTTCGGTTTGGCAATCAGCCCCAGCATTTT
CDR3 protein: CASTDRDRVRFGNQPQHF
clone size: NA
V gene: TRBV19
D gene: TRBD1
J gene: TRBJ1-5

CDR3 DNA: TGCGCCAGCAGCCCGGGAGGGGAAGGCTCCGGGGAGCTGTTTTTT
CDR3 protein: CASSPGGEGSGELFF
clone size: few
V gene: TRBV5-1
D gene: TRBD2
J gene: TRBJ2-2

CDR3 DNA: TGTGCCAGCAGAAAACCGGGACAGGGAACTGAAGCTTTCTTT
CDR3 protein: CASRKPGQGTEAFF
clone size: NA
V gene: TRBV27
D gene: TRBD1
J gene: TRBJ1-1

CDR3 DNA: TGTGCCAGCAGCTTGTGGCAGGGGGGCTACACCTTC
CDR3 protein: CASSLWQGGYTF
clone size: NA
V gene: TRBV5-6
D gene: NA
J gene: TRBJ1-2

CDR3 DNA: TGTGCCAGCAGTTTATCGGTCGTCAATCAGCCCCAGCATTTT
CDR3 protein: CASSLSVVNQPQHF
clone size: NA
V gene: TRBV28
D gene: NA
J gene: TRBJ1-5

CDR3 DNA: TGCGCCAGCAGTTTCAGGTCGGGAGGGGCCAACGTCCTGACTTTC
CDR3 protein: CASSFRSGGANVLTF
clone size: NA
V gene: TRBV23-1
D gene: NA
J gene: TRBJ2-6

CDR3 DNA: TGTGCCAGTAGTATGCTCTCGAGAAACACTGAAGCTTTCTTT
CDR3 protein: CASSMLSRNTEAFF
clone size: NA
V gene: TRBV19
D gene: NA
J gene: TRBJ1-1

CDR3 DNA: TGCGCCAGCAGCTTGGAGGCTAGCGGGAAATATACGCAGTATTTT
CDR3 protein: CASSLEASGKYTQYF
clone size: NA
V gene: TRBV5-1
D gene: TRBD2
J gene: TRBJ2-3

CDR3 DNA: TGCGCCAGCAGCTGGACAGGGGACACTGAAGCTTTCTTT
CDR3 protein: CASSWTGDTEAFF
clone size: NA
V gene: TRBV5-1
D gene: TRBD1
J gene: TRBJ1-1

CDR3 DNA: TGTGCCAGCAGCGGGACCTCTAGCGACACAGATACGCAGTATTTT
CDR3 protein: CASSGTSSDTDTQYF
clone size: NA
V gene: TRBV5-4
D gene: NA
J gene: TRBJ2-3

CDR3 DNA: TGTGCCAGCAGCACTCAAGCGGGAGGGCTCGCAGATACGCAGTATTTT
CDR3 protein: CASSTQAGGLADTQYF
clone size: NA
V gene: TRBV7-6
D gene: TRBD2
J gene: TRBJ2-3

CDR3 DNA: TGTGCCACCAGCAGAGATCAATTTAACACTGAAGCTTTCTTT
CDR3 protein: CATSRDQFNTEAFF
clone size: NA
V gene: TRBV15
D gene: NA
J gene: TRBJ1-1

CDR3 DNA: TGTGCCAGCAGCCAGGGGTCTGGAGGAAAAAACATTCAGTACTTC
CDR3 protein: CASSQGSGGKNIQYF
clone size: NA
V gene: TRBV7-9
D gene: NA
J gene: TRBJ2-4

CDR3 DNA: TGCGCCAGCAGCTTGGCGGGGGTCTCCTACAATGAGCAGTTCTTC
CDR3 protein: CASSLAGVSYNEQFF
clone size: NA
V gene: TRBV5-1
D gene: NA
J gene: TRBJ2-1